These 8 T cell receptor beta chains share one sample of origin, sequenced in a study of shared clonotypes between healthy human individuals (dated by TCRdb to 2020 to 2021). To prepare the library, the immunoSEQ multiplex PCR assay was applied. Imported from immuneACCESS, the table was reduced by TCRdb to in-frame sequences with V and J called. These copies leave out some clones; in studies compared against another copy, an unresolved V gene accounts for under half, and the cause of the remainder is not known. This sample has roughly 1 million clones in its table, and more than 65% of those were observed once. The ten most abundant clones make up roughly 1.5% of the sample. The sequenced sample was memory CD4+ T cells sorted from blood. Taken with the paper, the label for cell subset or site translates to: CD45RA-negative fraction. The receptors here all came from a man younger than 35 in good health.

CDR3 residues: CSAPSSGQFF. CDR3 nucleotides: TGCAGTGCACCGTCCAGTGGGCAGTTCTTC. The rearrangement uses TRBV20-1 and TRBJ2-1; the D is unclear. This CDR3 contains 10 residues. Germline CDR1 DFQATT, CDR2 SNEGSKA (reference sequence). V was shortened by 6 bases and J by 12 bases, with 12 bases between the two germline ends.

The chain combines TRBV4-1 with TRBJ2-1; tentatively, D is TRBD2 (5 bases). This CDR3 region has 14 residues. V was pared by 5 bases and J by 7 bases, with 15 bases between. The V gene's germline CDR1 is MGHRA and CDR2 YSYEKL. The CDR3 loop is CASSIGSLANEQFF. CDR3 nucleotide sequence: TGCGCCAGCAGCATAGGGAGCCTCGCGAATGAGCAGTTCTTC.

The chain joins TRBV6-4 to TRBJ2-1; 9 nucleotides agree with TRBD2. The junction had 6 bases not matched to a gene; V was cut back by 6 bases and J by 3 bases. The CDR3 is made up of 15 amino acids. Germline CDR1 MRHNA, CDR2 SNTAGT. DNA for the CDR3: TGTGCCAGCAGCCCCCTTAGCGGGAGCTACAATGAGCAGTTCTTC. Residues: CASSPLSGSYNEQFF.

V and J are TRBV7-2 and TRBJ2-2; 11 bases are a match to TRBD2. The V gene's germline CDR1 is SGHTA and CDR2 FQGNSA. This CDR3 has 19 amino acids. Germline trimming cut 4 bases from V and 5 bases from J; bases unmatched to any gene: 15. This chain's CDR3 is CASSSRLAGLISRTGELFF. In DNA form, the CDR3 reads TGTGCCAGCAGCTCACGACTAGCGGGATTAATTAGTAGAACCGGGGAGCTGTTTTTT.

CDR3 DNA sequence: TGCGCCAGCAGTCGACTAAGGGCCGGGGAGCTGTTTTTT. Translating gives CASSRLRAGELFF. The V and J genes are TRBV10-1 and TRBJ2-2; weak D call: TRBD2 (5 bases). The CDR3 has 13 residues. Trimming shortened V by 5 bases and J by 6 bases, and 10 bases separated the two germline ends. Germline V gene lookup returns CDR1 WNHNN and CDR2 SYGVQD (reference sequence).

The gene calls are TRBV10-3 and TRBJ1-4; no clear D. The V end was cut by 8 bases, the J end by 4 bases, with 14 bases between. The CDR3 is 14 residues long. The germline CDR1 and CDR2 sequences are ENHRY and SYGVKD. Here the CDR3 reads CAISRGTLNEKLFF. CDR3 in DNA: TGTGCCATCTCCCGGGGTACCCTTAATGAAAAACTGTTTTTT.

The chain couples TRBV28 to TRBJ2-5; TRBD1 matches 9 bases. The CDR3 has 15 residues. Germline trimming cut 6 bases from V and 2 bases from J; bases unmatched to any gene: 7. Germline assignment: CDR1 MDHEN and CDR2 SYDVKM. CDR3 DNA: TGTGCCAGCAGCAAGGACAGGGGTTGGCAAGAGACCCAGTACTTC. Its translation: CASSKDRGWQETQYF. Supplemented by reference TRBV28 and TRBJ2-5, the full variable domain reads DVKVTQSSRYLVKRTGEKVFLECVQDMDHENMFWYRQDPGLGLRLIYFSYDVKMKEKGDIPEGYSVSREKKERFSLILESASTNQTSMYLCASSKDRGWQETQYFGPGTRLLVL.

On this clone: This same CDR3 is encoded by further DNA sequences in the sample. The chain links TRBV5-1 to TRBJ2-3, with D unresolved. Per germline, CDR1 SGHRS and CDR2 YFSETQ. This CDR3 region has 14 residues. V lost 0 bases, J lost 0 bases, and 5 bases lay in between. CDR3 amino acids: CASSLGLSTDTQYF. In DNA, the CDR3 is TGCGCCAGCAGCTTGGGTCTGAGCACAGATACGCAGTATTTT. The full variable domain, with the rest looked up from reference TRBV5-1 and TRBJ2-3, is KAGVTQTPRYLIKTRGQQVTLSCSPISGHRSVSWYQQTPGQGLQFLFEYFSETQRNKGNFPGRFSGRQFSNSRSEMNVSTLELGDSALYLCASSLGLSTDTQYFGPGTRLTVL.